This T cell receptor beta chain originates from a study of blood T cell repertoires in COVID-19 (dated by TCRdb to 2020 to 2021). In terms of the full investigation: Collaborator samples came from the United States, Italy and Spain and covered acute and convalescent phases of COVID-19. The material from the prospective study consisted of cDNA or gDNA derived from T cells, B-cell-depleted T cells, or PBMCs. The dataset comprised deeply sampled blood TCRbeta repertoires from subjects exposed to, actively infected with, or recovered from COVID-19. The repertoires were made available in a free public database intended to serve as a resource for research on the immune response to SARS-CoV-2. The samples were drawn from two sources: the first 160 participants of the ongoing ImmuneRACE study, and fewer than 1,500 subjects contributed by 6 global collaborators. Nearly every sample came with metadata listing a de-identified subject ID, COVID-19 status, age in years and sex. Where HLA class I and class II types were available, the types were taken from metadata supplied by the sample provider, not from assay-based typing. Study-wide conclusions, independent of this receptor: Clinical and demographic metadata were provided uncurated, with the amount varying by source and participant.

TCRbeta CDR3 regions were amplified from genomic DNA by means of the immunoSEQ Assay, a bias-controlled multiplex PCR. The authors' pipeline ran thus. The number of nucleated cells in each sample was estimated by amplification of reference gene primers within the assay. To quantify the absolute abundance of each unique TCRbeta CDR3 rearrangement, sequence reads were collapsed and filtered. For each sample, productive Simpson clonality was calculated by taking the square root of Simpson's diversity index across productive rearrangements. This immuneACCESS table, as held by TCRdb, lists in-frame sequences with V and J called but not all clones. Of the missing ones, under half trace to an unresolved V gene in checked studies; the others have no known cause. V and J calls and clone size are copied from that table; D and trimming were computed from the DNA. The sample table contains about 200,000 clones; only one count was recorded for roughly 90% of them. Roughly 1.6% of the sample lies in the top ten.

With regard to this clone: This clone's antigen is unknown. No much larger clone is present one base from it, and per-base qualities are unavailable.

The germline V gene (reference sequence) sets CDR1 to SEHNR and CDR2 to FQNEAQ. CDR3 length: 12 amino acids, cysteine to phenylalanine. Just the 36-base CDR3 DNA is kept, in frame starting at base 1. Trimming takes 4 bases from V and 3 bases from J, and the germline ends sit 7 bases apart. Whole blood was collected in K2EDTA tubes by collaborating institutions according to the institutions' own protocols. For TCRbeta analysis, collaborators shipped samples in one of three forms: frozen whole blood, isolated PBMCs, or DNA extracted from either of those sample types. Sample: peripheral blood. Rearrangement joined TRBV7-9 to TRBJ2-7, and perhaps TRBD2 as D gene, on 5 matching bases. The clonotype was recovered from a young man with active or convalescent COVID-19. CDR3 sequence: CASSSDYYEQYF. The DNA sequence is TGTGCCAGCAGCTCCGACTACTACGAGCAGTACTTC.